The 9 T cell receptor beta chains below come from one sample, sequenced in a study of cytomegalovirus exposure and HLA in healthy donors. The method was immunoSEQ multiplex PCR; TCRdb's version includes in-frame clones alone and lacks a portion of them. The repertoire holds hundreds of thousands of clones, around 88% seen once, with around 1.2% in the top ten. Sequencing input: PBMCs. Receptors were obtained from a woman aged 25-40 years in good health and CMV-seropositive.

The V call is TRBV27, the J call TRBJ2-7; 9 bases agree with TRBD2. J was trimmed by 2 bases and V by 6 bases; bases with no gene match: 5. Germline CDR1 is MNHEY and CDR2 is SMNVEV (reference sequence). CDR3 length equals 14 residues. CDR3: CASRWASGTYEQYF. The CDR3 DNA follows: TGTGCCAGCAGGTGGGCTAGCGGGACCTACGAGCAGTACTTC.

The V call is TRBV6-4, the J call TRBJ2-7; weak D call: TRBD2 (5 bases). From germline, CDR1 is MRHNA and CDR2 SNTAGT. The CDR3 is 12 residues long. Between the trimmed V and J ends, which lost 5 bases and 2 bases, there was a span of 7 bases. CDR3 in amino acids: CASSMGAYEQYF. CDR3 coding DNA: TGTGCCAGCAGTATGGGAGCCTACGAGCAGTACTTC.

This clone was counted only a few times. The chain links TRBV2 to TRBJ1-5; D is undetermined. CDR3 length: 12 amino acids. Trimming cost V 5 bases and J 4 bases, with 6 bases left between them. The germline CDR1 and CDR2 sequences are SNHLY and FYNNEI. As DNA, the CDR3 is TGTGCCAGCAGTCCTGAGAATCAGCCCCAGCATTTT. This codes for CASSPENQPQHF.

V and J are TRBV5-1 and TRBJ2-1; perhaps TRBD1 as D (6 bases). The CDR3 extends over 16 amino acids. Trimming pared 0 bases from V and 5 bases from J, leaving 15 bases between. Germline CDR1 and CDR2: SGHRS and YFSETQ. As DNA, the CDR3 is TGCGCCAGCAGCTTGGGAACCGGGACACTCAACAATGAGCAGTTCTTC. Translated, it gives CASSLGTGTLNNEQFF.

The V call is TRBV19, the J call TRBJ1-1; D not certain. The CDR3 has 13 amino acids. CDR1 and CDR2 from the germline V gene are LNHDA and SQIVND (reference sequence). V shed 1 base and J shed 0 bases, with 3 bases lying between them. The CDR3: CASSIVVNTEAFF. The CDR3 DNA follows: TGTGCCAGTAGTATAGTCGTGAACACTGAAGCTTTCTTT.

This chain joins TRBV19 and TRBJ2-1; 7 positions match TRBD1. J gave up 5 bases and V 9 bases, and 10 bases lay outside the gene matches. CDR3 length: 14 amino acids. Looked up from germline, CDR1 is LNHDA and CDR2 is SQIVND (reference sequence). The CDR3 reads CASTYRDRHNEQFF. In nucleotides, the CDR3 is TGTGCCAGCACATACCGGGACAGACACAATGAGCAGTTCTTC.

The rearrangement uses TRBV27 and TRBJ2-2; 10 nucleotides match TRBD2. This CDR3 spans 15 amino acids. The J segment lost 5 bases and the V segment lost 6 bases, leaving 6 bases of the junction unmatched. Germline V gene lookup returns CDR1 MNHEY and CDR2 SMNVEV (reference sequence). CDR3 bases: TGTGCCAGCAGCCAGCGGGAGGGCCGGACCGGGGAGCTGTTTTTT. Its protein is CASSQREGRTGELFF.

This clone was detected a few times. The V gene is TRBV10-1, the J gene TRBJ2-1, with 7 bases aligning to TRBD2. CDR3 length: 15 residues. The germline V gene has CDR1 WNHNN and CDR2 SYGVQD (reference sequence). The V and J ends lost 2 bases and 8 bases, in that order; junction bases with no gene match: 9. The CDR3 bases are TGCGCCAGCAGTGAGAATGGCGGGAGTCGGGATGAGCAGTTCTTC. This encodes CASSENGGSRDEQFF.

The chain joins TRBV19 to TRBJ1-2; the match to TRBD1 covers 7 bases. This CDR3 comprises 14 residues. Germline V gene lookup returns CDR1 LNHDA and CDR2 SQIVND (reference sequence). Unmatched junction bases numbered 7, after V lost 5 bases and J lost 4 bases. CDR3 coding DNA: TGTGCCAGTAGTCCCGGGACAGTACTCTATGGCTACACCTTC. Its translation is CASSPGTVLYGYTF.